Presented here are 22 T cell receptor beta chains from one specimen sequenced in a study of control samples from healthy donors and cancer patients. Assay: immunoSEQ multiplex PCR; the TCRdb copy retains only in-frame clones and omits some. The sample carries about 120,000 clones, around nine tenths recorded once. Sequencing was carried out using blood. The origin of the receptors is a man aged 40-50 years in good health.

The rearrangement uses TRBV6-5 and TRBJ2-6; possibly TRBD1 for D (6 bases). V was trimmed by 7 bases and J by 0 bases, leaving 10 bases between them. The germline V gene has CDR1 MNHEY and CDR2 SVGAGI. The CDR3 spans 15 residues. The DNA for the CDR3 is TGTGCCAGCACTAGGGGGACCTCTGGGGCCAACGTCCTGACTTTC. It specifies CASTRGTSGANVLTF.

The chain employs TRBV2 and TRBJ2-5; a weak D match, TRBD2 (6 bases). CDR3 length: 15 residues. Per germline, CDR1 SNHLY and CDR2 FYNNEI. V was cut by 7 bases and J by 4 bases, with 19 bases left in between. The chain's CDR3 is CASKLEMASVETQYF. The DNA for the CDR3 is TGTGCCAGCAAACTCGAGATGGCTAGCGTAGAGACCCAGTACTTC.

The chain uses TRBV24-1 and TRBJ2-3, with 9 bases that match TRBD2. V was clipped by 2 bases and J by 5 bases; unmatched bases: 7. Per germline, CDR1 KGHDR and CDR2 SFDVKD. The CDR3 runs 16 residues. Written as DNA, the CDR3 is TGTGCCACCAGTGATTGGCGGGGGGGCTCTGAAGATACGCAGTATTTT. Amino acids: CATSDWRGGSEDTQYF.

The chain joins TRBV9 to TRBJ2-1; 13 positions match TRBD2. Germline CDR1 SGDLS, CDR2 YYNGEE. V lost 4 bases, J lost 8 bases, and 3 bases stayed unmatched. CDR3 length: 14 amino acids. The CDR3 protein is CASSPGLAGDEQFF. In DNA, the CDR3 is TGTGCCAGCAGCCCTGGACTAGCGGGGGATGAGCAGTTCTTC.

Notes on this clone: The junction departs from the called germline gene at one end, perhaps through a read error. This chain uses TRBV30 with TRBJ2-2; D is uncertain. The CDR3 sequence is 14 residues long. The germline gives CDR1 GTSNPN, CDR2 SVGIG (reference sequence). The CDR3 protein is CAWGVQPNTGELFF. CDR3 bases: TGTGCCTGGGGTGTACAACCGAACACCGGGGAGCTGTTTTTT.

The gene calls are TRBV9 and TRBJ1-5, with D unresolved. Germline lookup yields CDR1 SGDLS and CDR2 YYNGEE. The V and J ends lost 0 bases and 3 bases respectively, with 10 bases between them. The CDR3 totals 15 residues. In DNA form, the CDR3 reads TGTGCCAGCAGCGTAGATGCTGACAACAATCAGCCCCAGCATTTT. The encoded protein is CASSVDADNNQPQHF.

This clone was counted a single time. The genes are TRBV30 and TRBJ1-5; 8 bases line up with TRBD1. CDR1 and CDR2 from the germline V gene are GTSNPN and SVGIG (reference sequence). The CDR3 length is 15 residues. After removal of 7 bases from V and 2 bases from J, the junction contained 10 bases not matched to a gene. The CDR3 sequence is CAFQQGARGNQPQHF. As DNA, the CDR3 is TGTGCCTTTCAGCAGGGGGCACGGGGCAATCAGCCCCAGCATTTT. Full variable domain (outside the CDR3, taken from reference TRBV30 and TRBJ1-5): SQTIHQWPATLVQPVGSPLSLECTVEGTSNPNLYWYRQAAGRGLQLLFYSVGIGQISSEVPQNLSASRPQDRQFILSSKKLLLSDSGFYLCAFQQGARGNQPQHFGDGTRLSIL.

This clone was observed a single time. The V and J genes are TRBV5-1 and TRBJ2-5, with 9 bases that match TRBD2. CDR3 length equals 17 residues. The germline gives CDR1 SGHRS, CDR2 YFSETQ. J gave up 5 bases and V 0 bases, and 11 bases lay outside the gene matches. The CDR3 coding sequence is TGCGCCAGCAGCTTGGCCCGCGGGGGGGGCGACGGGGAGACCCAGTACTTC. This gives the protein CASSLARGGGDGETQYF.

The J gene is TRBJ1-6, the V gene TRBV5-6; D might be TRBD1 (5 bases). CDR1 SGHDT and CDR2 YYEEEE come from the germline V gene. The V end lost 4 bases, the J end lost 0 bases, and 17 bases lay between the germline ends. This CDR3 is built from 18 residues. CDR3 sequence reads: CASSGHTGVGSYNSPLHF. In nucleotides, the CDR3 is TGTGCCAGCAGCGGGCATACAGGCGTAGGCTCCTATAATTCACCCCTCCACTTT.

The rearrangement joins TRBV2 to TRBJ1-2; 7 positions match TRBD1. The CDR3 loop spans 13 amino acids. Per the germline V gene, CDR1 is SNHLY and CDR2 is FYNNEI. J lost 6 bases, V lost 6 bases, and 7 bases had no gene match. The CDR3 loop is CASRKDRVNGYTF. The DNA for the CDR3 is TGTGCCAGCAGAAAAGACAGGGTGAATGGCTACACCTTC.

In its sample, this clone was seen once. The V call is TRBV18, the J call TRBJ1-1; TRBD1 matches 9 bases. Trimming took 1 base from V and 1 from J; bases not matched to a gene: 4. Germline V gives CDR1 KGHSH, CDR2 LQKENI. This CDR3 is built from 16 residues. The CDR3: CASSPQPGQGNTEAFF. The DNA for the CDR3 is TGTGCCAGCTCACCACAACCGGGACAGGGGAACACTGAAGCTTTCTTT.

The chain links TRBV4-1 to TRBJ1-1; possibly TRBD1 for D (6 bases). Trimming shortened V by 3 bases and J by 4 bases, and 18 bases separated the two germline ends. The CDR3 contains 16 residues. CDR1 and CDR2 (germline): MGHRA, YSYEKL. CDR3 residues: CASSQSPWGLGTEAFF. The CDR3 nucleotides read TGCGCCAGCAGCCAGTCCCCCTGGGGGCTCGGCACTGAAGCTTTCTTT.

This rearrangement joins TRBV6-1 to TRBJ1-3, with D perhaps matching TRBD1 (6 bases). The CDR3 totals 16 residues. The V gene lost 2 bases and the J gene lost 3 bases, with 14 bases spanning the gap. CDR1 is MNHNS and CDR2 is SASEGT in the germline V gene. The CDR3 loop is CASSETGIPSGNTIYF. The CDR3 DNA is TGTGCCAGCAGTGAAACAGGGATTCCTAGTGGAAACACCATATATTTT.

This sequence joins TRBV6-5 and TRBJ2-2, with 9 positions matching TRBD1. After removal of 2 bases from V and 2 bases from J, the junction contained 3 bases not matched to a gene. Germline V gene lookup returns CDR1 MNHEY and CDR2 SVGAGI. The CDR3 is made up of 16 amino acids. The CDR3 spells CASSYDRGINTGELFF. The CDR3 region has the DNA TGTGCCAGCAGTTACGACAGGGGGATTAACACCGGGGAGCTGTTTTTT.

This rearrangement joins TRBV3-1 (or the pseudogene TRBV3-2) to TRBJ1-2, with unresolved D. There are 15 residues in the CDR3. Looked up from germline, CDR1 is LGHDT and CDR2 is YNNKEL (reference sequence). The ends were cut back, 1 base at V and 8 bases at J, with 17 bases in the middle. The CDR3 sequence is CASSQGFISDRGYTF. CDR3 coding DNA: TGTGCCAGCAGCCAAGGATTTATTTCGGATCGGGGCTACACCTTC.

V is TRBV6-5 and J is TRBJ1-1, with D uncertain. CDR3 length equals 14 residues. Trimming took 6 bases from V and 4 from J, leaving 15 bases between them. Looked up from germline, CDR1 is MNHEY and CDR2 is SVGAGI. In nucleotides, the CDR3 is TGTGCCAGCAGCGGACCGACCTATTCCACTGAAGCTTTCTTT. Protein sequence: CASSGPTYSTEAFF.

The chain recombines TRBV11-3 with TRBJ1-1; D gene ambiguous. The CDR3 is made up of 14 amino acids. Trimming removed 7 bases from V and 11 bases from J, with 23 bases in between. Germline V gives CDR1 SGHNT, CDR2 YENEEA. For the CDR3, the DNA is TGTGCCAGCAACCCGGGTGGCAGACCCATCGGTGCTTTCTTT. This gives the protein CASNPGGRPIGAFF. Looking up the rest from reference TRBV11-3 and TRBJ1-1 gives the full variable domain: EAGVVQSPRYKIIEKKQPVAFWCNPISGHNTLYWYLQNLGQGPELLIRYENEEAVDDSQLPKDRFSAERLKGVDSTLKIQPAELGDSAVYLCASNPGGRPIGAFFGQGTRLTVV.

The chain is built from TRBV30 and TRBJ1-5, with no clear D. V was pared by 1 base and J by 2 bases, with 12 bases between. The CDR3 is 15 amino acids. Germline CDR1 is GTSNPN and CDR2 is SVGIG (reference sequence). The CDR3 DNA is TGTGCCTGGAGTGCGAAGGGCCATGGCAATCAGCCCCAGCATTTT. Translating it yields CAWSAKGHGNQPQHF.

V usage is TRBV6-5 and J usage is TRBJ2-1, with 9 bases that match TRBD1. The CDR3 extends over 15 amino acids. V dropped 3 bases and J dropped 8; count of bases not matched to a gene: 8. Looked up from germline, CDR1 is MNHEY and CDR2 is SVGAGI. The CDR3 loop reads CASSYAWGQGYEQFF. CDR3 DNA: TGTGCCAGCAGTTATGCCTGGGGACAGGGTTATGAGCAGTTCTTC.

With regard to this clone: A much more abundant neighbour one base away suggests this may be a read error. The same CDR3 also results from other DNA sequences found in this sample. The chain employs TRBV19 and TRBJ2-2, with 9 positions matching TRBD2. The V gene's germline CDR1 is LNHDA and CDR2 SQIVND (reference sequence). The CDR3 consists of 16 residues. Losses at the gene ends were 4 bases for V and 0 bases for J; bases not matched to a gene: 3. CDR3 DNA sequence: TGTGCCAGTAGTAGCGGCGGGGGGGCGAACACCGGGGAGCTGTTTTTT. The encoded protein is CASSSGGGANTGELFF.

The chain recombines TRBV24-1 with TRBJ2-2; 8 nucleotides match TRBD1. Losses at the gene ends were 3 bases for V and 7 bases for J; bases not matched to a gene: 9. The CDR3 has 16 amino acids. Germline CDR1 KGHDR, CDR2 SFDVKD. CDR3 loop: CATSDQDREPDGELFF. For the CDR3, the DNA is TGTGCCACCAGTGATCAGGACAGGGAACCGGACGGGGAGCTGTTTTTT.

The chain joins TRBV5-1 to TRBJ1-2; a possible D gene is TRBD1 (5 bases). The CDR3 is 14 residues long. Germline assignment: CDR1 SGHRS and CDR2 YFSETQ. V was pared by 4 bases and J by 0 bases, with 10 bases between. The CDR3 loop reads CASSDDRANYGYTF. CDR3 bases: TGCGCCAGCAGCGATGACAGAGCTAACTATGGCTACACCTTC.